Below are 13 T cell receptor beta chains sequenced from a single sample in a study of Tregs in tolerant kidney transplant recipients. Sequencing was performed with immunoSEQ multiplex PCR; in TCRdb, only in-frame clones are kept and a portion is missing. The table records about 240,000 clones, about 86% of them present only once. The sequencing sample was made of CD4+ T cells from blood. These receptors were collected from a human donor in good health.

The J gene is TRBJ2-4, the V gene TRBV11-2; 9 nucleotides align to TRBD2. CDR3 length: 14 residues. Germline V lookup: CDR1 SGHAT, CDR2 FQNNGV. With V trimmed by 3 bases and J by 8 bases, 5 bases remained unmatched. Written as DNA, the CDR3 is TGTGCCAGCAGCTTGTTAGCGGGAGTTCACATTCAGTACTTC. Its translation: CASSLLAGVHIQYF.

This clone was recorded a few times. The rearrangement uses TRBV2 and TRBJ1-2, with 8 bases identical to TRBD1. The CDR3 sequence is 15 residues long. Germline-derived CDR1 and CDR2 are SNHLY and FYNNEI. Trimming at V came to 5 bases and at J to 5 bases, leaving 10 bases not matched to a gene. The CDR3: CASSSIQGAGYGYTF. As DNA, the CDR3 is TGTGCCAGCAGTTCAATTCAGGGGGCGGGGTATGGCTACACCTTC.

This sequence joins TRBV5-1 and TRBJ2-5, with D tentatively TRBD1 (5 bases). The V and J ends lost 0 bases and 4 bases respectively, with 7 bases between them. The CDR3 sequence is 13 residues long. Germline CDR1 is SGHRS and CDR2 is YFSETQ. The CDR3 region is CASSLDRLETQYF. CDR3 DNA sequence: TGCGCCAGCAGCTTGGACAGGTTAGAGACCCAGTACTTC.

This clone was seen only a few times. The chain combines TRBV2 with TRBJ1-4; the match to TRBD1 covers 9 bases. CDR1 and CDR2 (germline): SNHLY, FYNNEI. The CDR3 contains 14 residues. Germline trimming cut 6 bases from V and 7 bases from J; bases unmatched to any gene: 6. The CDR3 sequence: CASRGTGRVEKLFF. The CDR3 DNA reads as TGTGCCAGCAGAGGGACAGGGAGAGTTGAAAAACTGTTTTTT.

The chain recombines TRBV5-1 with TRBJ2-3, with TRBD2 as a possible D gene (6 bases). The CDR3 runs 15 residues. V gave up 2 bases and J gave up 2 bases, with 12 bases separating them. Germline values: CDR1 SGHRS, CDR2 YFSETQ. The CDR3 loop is CASSFGGFNTDTQYF. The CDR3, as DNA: TGCGCCAGCAGCTTCGGGGGTTTTAACACAGATACGCAGTATTTT. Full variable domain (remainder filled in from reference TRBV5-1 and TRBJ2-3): KAGVTQTPRYLIKTRGQQVTLSCSPISGHRSVSWYQQTPGQGLQFLFEYFSETQRNKGNFPGRFSGRQFSNSRSEMNVSTLELGDSALYLCASSFGGFNTDTQYFGPGTRLTVL.

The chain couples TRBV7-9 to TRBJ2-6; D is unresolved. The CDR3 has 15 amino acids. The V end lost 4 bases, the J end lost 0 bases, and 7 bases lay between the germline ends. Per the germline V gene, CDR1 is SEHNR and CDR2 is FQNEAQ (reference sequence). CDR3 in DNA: TGTGCCAGCAGCTCACATTTCTCTGGGGCCAACGTCCTGACTTTC. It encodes CASSSHFSGANVLTF.

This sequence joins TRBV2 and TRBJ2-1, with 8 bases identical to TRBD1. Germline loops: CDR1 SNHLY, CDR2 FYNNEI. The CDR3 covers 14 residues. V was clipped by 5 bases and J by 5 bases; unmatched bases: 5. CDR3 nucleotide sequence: TGTGCCAGCAGTACTGGACAGGGTAACAATGAGCAGTTCTTC. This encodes CASSTGQGNNEQFF.

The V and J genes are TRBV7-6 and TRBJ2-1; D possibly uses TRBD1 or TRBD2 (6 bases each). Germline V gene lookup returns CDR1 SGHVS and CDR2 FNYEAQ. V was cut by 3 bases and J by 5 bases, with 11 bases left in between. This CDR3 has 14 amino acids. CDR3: CASSFRGRDNEQFF. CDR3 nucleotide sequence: TGTGCCAGCAGCTTCCGGGGGCGGGACAATGAGCAGTTCTTC.

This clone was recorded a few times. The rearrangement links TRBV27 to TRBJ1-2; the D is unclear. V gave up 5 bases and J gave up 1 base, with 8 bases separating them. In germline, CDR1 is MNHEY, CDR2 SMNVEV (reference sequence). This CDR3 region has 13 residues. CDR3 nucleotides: TGTGCCAGCAGTAATAAGAGTAACTATGGCTACACCTTC. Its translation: CASSNKSNYGYTF.

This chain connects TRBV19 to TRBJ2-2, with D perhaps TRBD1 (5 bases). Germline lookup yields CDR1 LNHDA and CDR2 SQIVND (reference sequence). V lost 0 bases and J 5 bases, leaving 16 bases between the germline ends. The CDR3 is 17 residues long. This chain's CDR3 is CASSIDPRALGTGELFF. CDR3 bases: TGTGCCAGTAGTATAGATCCCAGGGCATTGGGTACCGGGGAGCTGTTTTTT.

CDR3 nucleotides: TGTGCCAGCAGCCACCGGACACACGAGCAGTACTTC. Protein: CASSHRTHEQYF. The genes are TRBV7-6 and TRBJ2-7; a weak D match, TRBD1 (5 bases). CDR1 is SGHVS, CDR2 FNYEAQ, per germline. The CDR3 consists of 12 residues. V shed 5 bases and J shed 5 bases, with 10 bases lying between them.

In DNA, the CDR3 is TGTGCCAGCAGCTTGTCCGGGACTCCCTCCTACGAGCAGTACTTC. Its translation: CASSLSGTPSYEQYF. This chain connects TRBV5-4 to TRBJ2-7; a weak D match, TRBD2 (6 bases). V shed 1 base and J shed 0 bases, with 11 bases lying between them. Germline CDR1 SGHNT, CDR2 YYREEE (reference sequence). This CDR3 spans 15 amino acids.

CDR3 region: CASSSPSRQETQYF. CDR3 DNA sequence: TGCGCCAGCAGCTCCCCCAGTCGTCAAGAGACCCAGTACTTC. J is TRBJ2-5 and V is TRBV5-1; D is ambiguous. Trimming shortened V by 3 bases and J by 2 bases, and 11 bases separated the two germline ends. The CDR3 spans 14 residues. Germline CDR1 and CDR2: SGHRS and YFSETQ.